These 26 T cell receptor beta chains share one sample of origin, sequenced in a study of vaccination and CD4 T cells after COVID-19. An Oncomine TCR Beta short-read assay was used to sequence the DNA from cultured CD4+ T cells. TCRdb passed the PCR reads through MiXCR, listing each CDR3 protein once. The sample records under 20,000 distinct CDR3 sequences, roughly 52% being singletons. As to treatment: approximately 9-day PBMC culture with coronavirus spike peptide pools or control peptides (ViraFEST assay). Antigens of these TCRs are unknown. Material for sequencing was CD4+ T cells from blood, cultured in vitro. These receptors were obtained from a human donor who had recovered from COVID-19.

This clonotype was detected only a few times. The CDR3 spells CASSPGRTIGRTDTQYF. The CDR3 DNA reads TGTGCCAGCAGTCCCGGAAGGACTATCGGAAGGACAGATACGCAGTATTTT. V usage is TRBV27 and J usage is TRBJ2-3, with a possible D match to TRBD2 (6 bases). V gave up 5 bases and J gave up 3 bases, with 21 bases separating them. CDR1 is MNHEY and CDR2 is SMNVEV in the germline V gene (reference sequence). The CDR3 sequence is 17 residues long.

The J gene is TRBJ1-1, the V gene TRBV28, with D perhaps TRBD1 (5 bases). The CDR3 is made up of 12 amino acids. V was cut by 5 bases and J by 3 bases, with 7 bases left in between. CDR1 and CDR2 (germline): MDHEN, SYDVKM. This chain's CDR3 is CASSTRDTEAFF. The CDR3 DNA reads TGTGCCAGCAGTACCAGGGACACTGAAGCTTTCTTT.

This chain connects TRBV7-9 to TRBJ2-5; D uncertain. The germline CDR1 and CDR2 sequences are SEHNR and FQNEAQ (reference sequence). The CDR3 consists of 14 residues. V shed 3 bases and J shed 0 bases, with 8 bases lying between them. For the CDR3, the DNA is TGTGCCAGCAGCTTTTGGTCGGACCAAGAGACCCAGTACTTC. The encoded protein is CASSFWSDQETQYF.

The CDR3 DNA reads TGCAGTGTCACCACCTCGACTAGCTCCGGAGATACGCAGTATTTT. Protein: CSVTTSTSSGDTQYF. The chain has TRBV20-1 and TRBJ2-3, with 7 nucleotides matching TRBD2. The CDR3 contains 15 residues. V gave up 7 bases and J gave up 5 bases; unmatched junction bases: 15. CDR1 and CDR2 from the germline V gene are DFQATT and SNEGSKA (reference sequence).

This clonotype was detected once. This chain joins TRBV6-1 and TRBJ2-5; 10 bases agree with TRBD1. Germline V gene sequence: CDR1 MNHNS, CDR2 SASEGT. The CDR3 is 16 residues long. The V and J ends lost 3 bases and 5 bases, in that order; junction bases with no gene match: 9. The CDR3: CASSDRTGGARETQYF. The CDR3 DNA is TGTGCCAGCAGTGACAGGACAGGGGGGGCACGGGAGACCCAGTACTTC.

V gene TRBV28 combines with J gene TRBJ1-4; D may be TRBD1 (5 bases). Germline-derived CDR1 and CDR2 are MDHEN and SYDVKM. V lost 8 bases and J 0 bases, leaving 22 bases between the germline ends. CDR3 length: 18 residues. The DNA for the CDR3 is TGTGCCAGCGGCGGCCATCGGGGACCCTTTCCAACTAATGAAAAACTGTTTTTT. Protein sequence: CASGGHRGPFPTNEKLFF.

This clonotype turned up a few times. The chain carries TRBV12-3 or TRBV12-4 and TRBJ2-7; 11 bases align to TRBD2. There are 15 residues in the CDR3. V lost 4 bases and J lost 4; bases outside the gene matches: 6. CDR3 residues: CASSSRLAGTYEQYF. CDR3 in DNA: TGTGCCAGCAGTTCCCGACTAGCGGGAACATACGAGCAGTACTTC.

The V gene is TRBV12-3 or TRBV12-4, the J gene TRBJ1-1; no firm D call. The CDR3 sequence is 12 residues long. Trimming left V 5 bases short and J 5 bases short, with 9 bases between. CDR3 bases: TGTGCCAGCAGTGTCCAAGGGACTGAAGCTTTCTTT. It translates to CASSVQGTEAFF.

The gene calls are TRBV28 and TRBJ1-2, with 8 bases aligning to TRBD1. This CDR3 region has 14 residues. Per germline, CDR1 MDHEN and CDR2 SYDVKM. Trimming removed 3 bases from V and 4 bases from J; junction bases left unmatched: 4. DNA for the CDR3: TGTGCCAGCAGTTTCGGGACAGGACTCTATGGCTACACCTTC. Its translation is CASSFGTGLYGYTF.

V and J are TRBV12-3 or TRBV12-4 and TRBJ2-3; no clear D. Trimming stripped 1 base from V and 3 bases from J, with 11 bases between. This CDR3 has 15 residues. Written as DNA, the CDR3 is TGTGCCAGCAGTTTAGGAATACAGAATACAGATACGCAGTATTTT. Its translation: CASSLGIQNTDTQYF.

The genes are TRBV7-3 and TRBJ2-5; TRBD1 might be the D (6 bases). This CDR3 comprises 15 residues. Per the germline V gene, CDR1 is SGHTA and CDR2 is FQGTGA. The germline V and J ends were trimmed by 3 bases and 0 bases, with 11 bases remaining between them. CDR3 in DNA: TGTGCCAGCAGCTTGGGCAGGGGTCACCAAGAGACCCAGTACTTC. Its translation: CASSLGRGHQETQYF.

The rearrangement joins TRBV6-1 to TRBJ1-2; TRBD1 aligns across 7 bases. The junction had 6 bases not matched to a gene; V was cut back by 7 bases and J by 4 bases. CDR1 MNHNS and CDR2 SASEGT come from the germline V gene. There are 13 residues in the CDR3. In nucleotides, the CDR3 is TGTGCCAGCACTCTGGACAGGTCCTATGGCTACACCTTC. It is translated as CASTLDRSYGYTF.

The rearrangement joins TRBV4-2 to TRBJ1-2; unclear D gene. This CDR3 comprises 15 residues. CDR1 and CDR2 (germline): LGHNA, YNFKEQ. The V end was cut by 0 bases, the J end by 0 bases, with 8 bases between. The CDR3 DNA reads as TGTGCCAGCAGCCAAGATAGCCAGGCTAACTATGGCTACACCTTC. Encoded protein: CASSQDSQANYGYTF.

This sequence joins TRBV6-4 and TRBJ2-7; weak D call: TRBD2 (5 bases). The germline V gene has CDR1 MRHNA and CDR2 SNTAGT. V lost 2 bases and J lost 4, with 9 bases in between. This CDR3 is 13 amino acids long. CDR3 DNA: TGTGCCAGCAGTGACCTAGACTATTACGAGCAGTACTTC. Translation gives CASSDLDYYEQYF.

The rearrangement links TRBV7-2 to TRBJ2-1, with D possibly TRBD1 on 6 matching bases. V was shortened by 3 bases and J by 7 bases, with 22 bases between the two germline ends. Looked up from germline, CDR1 is SGHTA and CDR2 is FQGNSA. This CDR3 has 17 amino acids. CDR3 sequence: CASSLGALGEWRNEQFF. The CDR3, as DNA: TGTGCCAGCAGCTTGGGGGCTCTGGGGGAGTGGAGGAATGAGCAGTTCTTC.

The J gene is TRBJ2-3, the V gene TRBV4-3; D possibly corresponds to TRBD2 (5 bases). Germline V gives CDR1 LGHNA, CDR2 YSLEER. CDR3 length: 15 amino acids. Trimming shortened V by 2 bases and J by 9 bases, and 18 bases separated the two germline ends. In nucleotides, the CDR3 is TGCGCCAGCAGCCAACCCAGCGGCGGCCGGATCACGCAGTATTTT. The encoded protein is CASSQPSGGRITQYF.

There are a few counts of this clonotype. The V and J genes are TRBV20-1 and TRBJ1-6; possible D gene TRBD1, 5 bases. The CDR3 is 15 residues long. V was pared by 1 base and J by 1 base, with 8 bases between. The germline V gene encodes CDR1 DFQATT and CDR2 SNEGSKA (reference sequence). In DNA form, the CDR3 reads TGCAGTGCTAGAGGGGGGAGGTCCTATAATTCACCCCTCCACTTT. It codes for CSARGGRSYNSPLHF.

The table lists this clonotype with a few counts. The chain recombines TRBV28 with TRBJ2-1, with 9 positions matching TRBD1. CDR3 size: 17 residues. Looked up from germline, CDR1 is MDHEN and CDR2 is SYDVKM. Unmatched junction bases numbered 7, after V lost 4 bases and J lost 0 bases. As DNA, the CDR3 is TGTGCCAGCAGTTCCCCGGGACAGGGAAGCTCCTACAATGAGCAGTTCTTC. This codes for CASSSPGQGSSYNEQFF.

V gene TRBV19 combines with J gene TRBJ1-2, with 9 bases lining up with TRBD1. CDR1 and CDR2 (germline): LNHDA, SQIVND (reference sequence). The CDR3 is 14 residues long. The trim removed 2 bases at V and 14 bases at J, leaving 12 bases unmatched. In DNA, the CDR3 is TGTGCCAGTAGTATAACCGGGACAGGGTCGGTTGGAACCTTC. It translates to CASSITGTGSVGTF.

V is TRBV24-1 and J is TRBJ2-5, with 11 bases matching TRBD2. V trimming: 1 base; J trimming: 4 bases; junction bases outside the gene matches: 4. CDR3 size: 16 residues. CDR1 is KGHDR, CDR2 SFDVKD, per germline. CDR3 loop: CATSDFGTSGRETQYF. The CDR3 region has the DNA TGTGCCACCAGTGATTTCGGAACTAGCGGGAGAGAGACCCAGTACTTC.

The CDR3 here is CASSALAGITDTQYF. CDR3 sequence (DNA): TGTGCCAGCAGTGCCCTAGCGGGGATTACAGATACGCAGTATTTT. The chain uses TRBV6-4 and TRBJ2-3, with 9 bases identical to TRBD2. Germline CDR1 and CDR2: MRHNA and SNTAGT. The CDR3 spans 15 residues. J was trimmed by 3 bases and V by 4 bases; bases with no gene match: 5.

This rearrangement joins TRBV6-2 or TRBV6-3 to TRBJ1-1, with no clear D. Germline lookup yields CDR1 MNHEY and CDR2 SVGEGT. V shed 5 bases and J shed 0 bases, with 7 bases lying between them. The CDR3 length is 13 residues. This CDR3 reads CASSNGMNTEAFF. The CDR3 DNA is TGTGCCAGCAGTAACGGGATGAACACTGAAGCTTTCTTT.

The genes are TRBV6-1 and TRBJ2-7, with a weak D call TRBD2 (5 bases). Per the germline V gene, CDR1 is MNHNS and CDR2 is SASEGT. V was shortened by 6 bases and J by 2 bases, with 17 bases between the two germline ends. The CDR3 loop spans 15 amino acids. CDR3 sequence (DNA): TGTGCCAGCAGACGTTTGTCGGGGAGAACCTACGAGCAGTACTTC. This gives the protein CASRRLSGRTYEQYF.

This chain links TRBV19 with TRBJ2-7; D not certain. The CDR3 covers 14 residues. Germline-derived CDR1 and CDR2 are LNHDA and SQIVND (reference sequence). V lost 3 bases to trimming and J lost 1 base, with 10 bases between them. The CDR3 spells CASSIARISYEQYF. In nucleotides, the CDR3 is TGTGCCAGTAGTATTGCCCGAATTTCCTACGAGCAGTACTTC.

V gene TRBV6-2 or TRBV6-3 combines with J gene TRBJ2-1; D is perhaps TRBD1 or TRBD2 (5 bases each). This CDR3 is built from 15 residues. Germline CDR1 MNHEY, CDR2 SVGEGT. V was cut by 6 bases and J by 8 bases, with 20 bases left in between. This chain's CDR3 is CASSPFRDQRDEQFF. Written as DNA, the CDR3 is TGTGCCAGCAGCCCCTTCCGGGACCAACGCGATGAGCAGTTCTTC.

The gene calls are TRBV29-1 and TRBJ2-3; 7 nucleotides agree with TRBD1. From germline, CDR1 is SQVTM and CDR2 ANQGSEA. The V segment lost 4 bases and the J segment 2 bases; nucleotides outside the gene matches: 9. The CDR3 has 15 amino acids. The CDR3 spells CSVGGYRGPTDTQYF. The CDR3 nucleotides read TGCAGCGTTGGGGGGTACAGGGGACCCACAGATACGCAGTATTTT.